This entry lists 13 T cell receptor beta chains sequenced from one sample in a study of pediatric ulcerative colitis. Clones were sequenced by immunoSEQ multiplex PCR, and TCRdb holds only the in-frame ones, with some missing. This sample has about 60,000 clones, with about nine tenths found just once. Sequencing was done on a sample of blood. These receptors all stem from a boy between 10 and 17 years old who was a control in a study of pediatric ulcerative colitis.

V usage is TRBV5-1 and J usage is TRBJ2-7; TRBD1 agrees at 8 bases. Germline V gene lookup returns CDR1 SGHRS and CDR2 YFSETQ. The V gene end was trimmed by 3 bases and the J gene end by 1 base; junction bases not matched to a gene: 3. This CDR3 has 14 amino acids. As DNA, the CDR3 is TGCGCCAGCAGCTCCGGGACAGGTTCCTACGAGCAGTACTTC. Residues: CASSSGTGSYEQYF.

The chain employs TRBV6-1 and TRBJ2-2, with D perhaps matching TRBD1 (5 bases). The CDR3 loop spans 15 amino acids. V was pared by 7 bases and J by 2 bases, with 14 bases between. Per germline, CDR1 MNHNS and CDR2 SASEGT. Here the CDR3 DNA reads TGTGCCAGCAACTGGGGCCTACTTAACACCGGGGAGCTGTTTTTT. This codes for CASNWGLLNTGELFF.

V is TRBV30 and J is TRBJ2-3, with D possibly matching TRBD2 (7 bases). V was cut by 4 bases and J by 4 bases, with 15 bases left in between. The CDR3 is 14 amino acids. Germline V gene lookup returns CDR1 GTSNPN and CDR2 SVGIG (reference sequence). The CDR3, as DNA: TGTGCCTGGACCTCAGGGGAGGGCCCAGATACGCAGTATTTT. It specifies CAWTSGEGPDTQYF.

The V gene is TRBV7-9, the J gene TRBJ1-4; 9 bases map to TRBD1. V dropped 3 bases and J dropped 7; count of bases not matched to a gene: 6. Germline CDR1 reads SEHNR; CDR2 reads FQNEAQ (reference sequence). The CDR3 totals 15 residues. The CDR3 DNA reads as TGTGCCAGCAGCTTTAGGGGACAGGGATCTGAAAAACTGTTTTTT. This translates into CASSFRGQGSEKLFF.

This sequence joins TRBV28 and TRBJ1-4; D perhaps matches TRBD1 (5 bases). This CDR3 is 15 amino acids long. In germline, CDR1 is MDHEN, CDR2 SYDVKM. The V and J ends lost 2 bases and 8 bases respectively, with 15 bases between them. CDR3: CASSLAGLSEEKLFF. CDR3 nucleotide sequence: TGTGCCAGCAGTTTAGCGGGGCTTAGTGAAGAAAAACTGTTTTTT.

This chain connects TRBV6-1 to TRBJ2-1; unclear D gene. The CDR3 runs 13 residues. Germline V gene lookup returns CDR1 MNHNS and CDR2 SASEGT. Trimming left V 6 bases short and J 4 bases short, with 10 bases between. CDR3 coding DNA: TGTGCCAGCAGCAGACTTTCGTACAATGAGCAGTTCTTC. It encodes CASSRLSYNEQFF.

The gene calls are TRBV7-9 and TRBJ2-3; D unclear. The V and J ends lost 5 bases and 6 bases respectively, with 12 bases between them. CDR3 size: 13 residues. From germline, CDR1 is SEHNR and CDR2 FQNEAQ (reference sequence). CDR3 loop: CASSPLTWDTQYF. CDR3 sequence (DNA): TGTGCCAGCAGCCCCCTGACCTGGGATACGCAGTATTTT.

The J gene is TRBJ2-1, the V gene TRBV18, with TRBD2 as a possible D gene (5 bases). The germline CDR1 and CDR2 sequences are KGHSH and LQKENI. The germline V and J ends were trimmed by 3 bases and 0 bases, with 9 bases remaining between them. The CDR3 is 15 amino acids. The DNA for the CDR3 is TGTGCCAGCTCACCGACGGGGAGCTCCTACAATGAGCAGTTCTTC. Residues: CASSPTGSSYNEQFF.

The rearrangement links TRBV5-1 to TRBJ2-3, with D unresolved. Trimming took off 0 bases at V and 1 base at J, with 12 bases between the two ends. This CDR3 spans 16 amino acids. Germline CDR1 is SGHRS and CDR2 is YFSETQ. The DNA for the CDR3 is TGCGCCAGCAGCTTGGATGCATATCTTCGCACAGATACGCAGTATTTT. It specifies CASSLDAYLRTDTQYF.

This sequence joins TRBV7-2 and TRBJ1-6, with 8 bases fitting TRBD1. There are 15 residues in the CDR3. Looked up from germline, CDR1 is SGHTA and CDR2 is FQGNSA. V dropped 6 bases and J dropped 7; count of bases not matched to a gene: 8. DNA of the CDR3: TGTGCCAGCAGGGCCGACAGGGGAAAGAATTCACCCCTCCACTTT. Translated, it gives CASRADRGKNSPLHF.

J is TRBJ2-7 and V is TRBV5-6; tentatively, D is TRBD2 (6 bases). Germline V CDR1 and CDR2: SGHDT, YYEEEE. CDR3 length equals 16 residues. V dropped 4 bases and J dropped 5 bases, with 22 bases sitting between them. The CDR3 DNA reads TGTGCCAGCAGCCCACCATTTCGGGGGAGAAACCACGAGCAGTACTTC. It yields the protein CASSPPFRGRNHEQYF.

The chain links TRBV5-6 to TRBJ1-2; tentatively, D is TRBD1 (5 bases). CDR3 size: 13 residues. With 0 bases removed from V and 10 bases from J, the gap between germline ends came to 13 bases. CDR1 is SGHDT, CDR2 YYEEEE, per germline. The CDR3 here is CASSLEAGRFYTF. CDR3 coding DNA: TGTGCCAGCAGCTTGGAGGCAGGGAGGTTCTACACCTTC.

This chain links TRBV5-1 with TRBJ2-1; D gene unclear. Germline loops: CDR1 SGHRS, CDR2 YFSETQ. This CDR3 region has 13 residues. Trimming left V 2 bases short and J 9 bases short, with 12 bases between. CDR3 sequence: CASSFVEASEQFF. The CDR3 DNA follows: TGCGCCAGCAGCTTCGTCGAGGCAAGTGAGCAGTTCTTC.